Sequencing of this TCR beta chain was carried out in a study of blood T cell repertoires in COVID-19. Study details: Donors in the United States, Italy and Spain gave samples during acute or convalescent COVID-19. Sources were T cells, B-cell-depleted T cells, or PBMCs; the material itself was cDNA or gDNA.

The authors' processing: Reference gene primer amplification gave estimated nucleated cell counts. Profiling relied on immunoSEQ multiplex PCR, and the TCRdb table lists in-frame clones only, not all of them. D and trimming were read from the DNA, whereas the V and J calls and clone size are those reported in that table. The table has around 180,000 clones, 70% to 90% seen once. This CDR3 is built from 13 residues. J was trimmed by 5 bases and V by 5 bases; bases with no gene match: 4. Per the germline V gene, CDR1 is SGHTA and CDR2 is FQGNSA. This TCR derives from a human donor with active or convalescent COVID-19. The donor label of this sample is uncertain. This chain uses TRBV7-2 with TRBJ2-3; TRBD2 agrees at 7 bases. The sequencing input was peripheral blood. The CDR3 sequence is CASSQGTIDTQYF. Here the CDR3 DNA reads TGTGCCAGCAGCCAAGGGACTATAGATACGCAGTATTTT. Full variable domain (missing parts from reference TRBV7-2 and TRBJ2-3): GAGVSQSPSNKVTEKGKDVELRCDPISGHTALYWYRQSLGQGLEFLIYFQGNSAPDKSGLPSDRFSAERTGGSVSTLTIQRTQQEDSAVYLCASSQGTIDTQYFGPGTRLTVL.